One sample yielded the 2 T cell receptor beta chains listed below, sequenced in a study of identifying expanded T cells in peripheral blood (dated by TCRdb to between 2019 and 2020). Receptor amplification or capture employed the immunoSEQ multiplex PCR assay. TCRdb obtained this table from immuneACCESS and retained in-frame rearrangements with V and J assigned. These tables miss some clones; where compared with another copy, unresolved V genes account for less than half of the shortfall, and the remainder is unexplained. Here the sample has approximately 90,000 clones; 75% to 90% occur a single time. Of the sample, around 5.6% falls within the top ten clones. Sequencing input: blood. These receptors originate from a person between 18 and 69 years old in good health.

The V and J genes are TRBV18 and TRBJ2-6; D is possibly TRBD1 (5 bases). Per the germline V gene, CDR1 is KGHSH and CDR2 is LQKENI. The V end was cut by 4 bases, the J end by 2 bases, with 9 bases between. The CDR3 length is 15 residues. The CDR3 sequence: CASSQGSTGANVLTF. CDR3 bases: TGTGCCAGCTCACAGGGGTCTACTGGGGCCAACGTCCTGACTTTC.

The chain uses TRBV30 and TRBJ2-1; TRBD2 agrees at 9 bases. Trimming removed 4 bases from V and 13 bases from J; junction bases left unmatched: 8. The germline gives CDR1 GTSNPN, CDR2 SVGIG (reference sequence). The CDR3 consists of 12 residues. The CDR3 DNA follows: TGTGCCTGGATGAAACTAGCGGGCCTTCAGTTCTTC. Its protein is CAWMKLAGLQFF.